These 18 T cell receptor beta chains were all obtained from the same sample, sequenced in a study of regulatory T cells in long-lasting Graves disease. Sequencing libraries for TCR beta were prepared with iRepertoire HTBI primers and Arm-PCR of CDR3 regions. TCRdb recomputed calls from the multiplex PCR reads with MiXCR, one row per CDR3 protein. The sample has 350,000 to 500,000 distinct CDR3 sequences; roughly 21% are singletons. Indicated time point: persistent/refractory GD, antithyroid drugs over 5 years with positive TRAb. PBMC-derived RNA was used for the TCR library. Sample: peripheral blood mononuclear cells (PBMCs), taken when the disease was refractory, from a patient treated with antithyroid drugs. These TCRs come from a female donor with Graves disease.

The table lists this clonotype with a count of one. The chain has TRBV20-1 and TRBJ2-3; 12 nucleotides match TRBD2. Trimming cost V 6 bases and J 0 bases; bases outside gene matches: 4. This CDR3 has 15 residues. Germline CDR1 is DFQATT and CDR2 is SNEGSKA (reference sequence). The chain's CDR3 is CSAEGTSGSTDTQYF. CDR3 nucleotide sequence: TGCAGTGCCGAAGGGACTAGCGGGAGCACAGATACGCAGTATTTT.

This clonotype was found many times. The CDR3 bases are TGTGCCAGCACCGGACAGTTTGGGGACTATGGCTACACCTTC. Its protein product is CASTGQFGDYGYTF. The chain couples TRBV6-1 to TRBJ1-2, with D possibly TRBD1 on 6 matching bases. CDR3 length: 14 amino acids. Germline loops: CDR1 MNHNS, CDR2 SASEGT. Trimming stripped 7 bases from V and 3 bases from J, with 15 bases between.

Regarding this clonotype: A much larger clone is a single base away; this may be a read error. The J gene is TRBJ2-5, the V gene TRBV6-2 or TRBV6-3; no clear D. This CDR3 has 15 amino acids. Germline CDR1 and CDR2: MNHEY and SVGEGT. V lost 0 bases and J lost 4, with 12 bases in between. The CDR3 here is CASSYSGVLGETQYF. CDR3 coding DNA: TGTGCCAGCAGTTACTCGGGCGTGTTGGGAGAGACCCAGTACTTC.

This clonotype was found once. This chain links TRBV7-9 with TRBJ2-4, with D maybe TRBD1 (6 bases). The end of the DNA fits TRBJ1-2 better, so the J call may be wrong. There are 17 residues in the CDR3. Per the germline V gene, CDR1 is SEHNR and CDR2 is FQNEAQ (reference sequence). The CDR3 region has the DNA TGTGCCAGCAGCTTACCTACTTCTTTCGGGACAACCTATGGCTACACCTTC. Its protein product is CASSLPTSFGTTYGYTF.

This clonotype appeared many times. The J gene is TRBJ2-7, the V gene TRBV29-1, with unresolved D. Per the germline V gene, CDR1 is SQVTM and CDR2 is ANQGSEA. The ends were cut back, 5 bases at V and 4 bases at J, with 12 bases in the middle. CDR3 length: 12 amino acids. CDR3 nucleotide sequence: TGCAGCGTTTCCCTGGTAGGATACGAGCAGTACTTC. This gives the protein CSVSLVGYEQYF.

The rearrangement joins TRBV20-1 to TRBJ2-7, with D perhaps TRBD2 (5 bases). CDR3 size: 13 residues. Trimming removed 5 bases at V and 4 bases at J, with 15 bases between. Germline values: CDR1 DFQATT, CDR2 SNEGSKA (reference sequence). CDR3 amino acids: CSALGVGGYEQYF. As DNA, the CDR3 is TGCAGTGCTCTCGGGGTGGGTGGGTACGAGCAGTACTTC.

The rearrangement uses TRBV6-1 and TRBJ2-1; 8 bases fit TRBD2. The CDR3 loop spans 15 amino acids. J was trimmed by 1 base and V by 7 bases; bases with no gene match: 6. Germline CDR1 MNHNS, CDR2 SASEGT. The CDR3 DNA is TGTGCCAGCACAGTTACGGGAGGGTCCTACAATGAGCAGTTCTTC. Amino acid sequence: CASTVTGGSYNEQFF.

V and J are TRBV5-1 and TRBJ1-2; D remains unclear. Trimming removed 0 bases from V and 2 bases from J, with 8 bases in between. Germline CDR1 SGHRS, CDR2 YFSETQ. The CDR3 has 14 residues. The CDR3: CASSLADPNYGYTF. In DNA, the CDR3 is TGCGCCAGCAGCTTGGCGGACCCGAACTATGGCTACACCTTC.

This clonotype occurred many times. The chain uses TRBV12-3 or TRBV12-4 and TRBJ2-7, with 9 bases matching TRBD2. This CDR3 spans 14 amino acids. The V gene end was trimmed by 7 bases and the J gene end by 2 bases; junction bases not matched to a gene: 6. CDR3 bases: TGTGCCAGCACCTTAGCGGGAGAGCCCTACGAGCAGTACTTC. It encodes CASTLAGEPYEQYF.

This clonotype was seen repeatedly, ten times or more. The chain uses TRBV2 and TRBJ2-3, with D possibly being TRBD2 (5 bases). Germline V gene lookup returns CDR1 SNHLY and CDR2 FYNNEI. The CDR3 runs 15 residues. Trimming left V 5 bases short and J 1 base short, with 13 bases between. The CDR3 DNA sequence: TGTGCCAGCAGTTTGGACTGGTCGCGCACAGATACGCAGTATTTT. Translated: CASSLDWSRTDTQYF.

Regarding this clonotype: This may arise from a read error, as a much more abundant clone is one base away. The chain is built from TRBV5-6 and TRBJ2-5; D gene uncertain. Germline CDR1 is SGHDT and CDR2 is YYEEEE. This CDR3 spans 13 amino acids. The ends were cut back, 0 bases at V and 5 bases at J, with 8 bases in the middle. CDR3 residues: CASSLAPTETQYF. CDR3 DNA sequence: TGTGCCAGCAGCTTGGCCCCTACGGAGACCCAGTACTTC.

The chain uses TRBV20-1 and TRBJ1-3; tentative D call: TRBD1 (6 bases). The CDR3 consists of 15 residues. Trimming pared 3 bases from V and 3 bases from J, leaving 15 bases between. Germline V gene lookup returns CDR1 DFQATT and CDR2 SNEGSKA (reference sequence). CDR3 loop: CSASPDQGNGNTIYF. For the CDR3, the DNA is TGCAGTGCTAGTCCAGATCAGGGGAATGGAAACACCATATATTTT.

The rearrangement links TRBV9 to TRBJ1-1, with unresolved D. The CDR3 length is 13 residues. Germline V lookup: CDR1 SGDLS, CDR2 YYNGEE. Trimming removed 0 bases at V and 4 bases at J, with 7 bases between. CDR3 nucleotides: TGTGCCAGCAGCGTAGACCGGAGCACTGAAGCTTTCTTT. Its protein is CASSVDRSTEAFF.

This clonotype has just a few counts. CDR3 loop: CASSYSLSRPKAYEQYF. DNA for the CDR3: TGTGCCAGCAGTTACTCACTGTCGAGACCAAAGGCCTACGAGCAGTACTTC. J is TRBJ2-5 and V is TRBV6-2 or TRBV6-3; D gene uncertain. The closer fit of TRBJ2-7 to the DNA end suggests the J call may be wrong. CDR1 and CDR2 from the germline V gene are MNHEY and SVGEGT. This CDR3 is built from 17 residues.

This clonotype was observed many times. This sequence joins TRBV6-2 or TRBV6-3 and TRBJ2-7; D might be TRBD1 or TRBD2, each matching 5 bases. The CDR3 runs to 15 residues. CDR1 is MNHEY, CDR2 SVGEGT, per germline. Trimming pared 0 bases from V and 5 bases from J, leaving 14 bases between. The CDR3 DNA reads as TGTGCCAGCAGTTACTCGGGACGTCTAAAGGACGAGCAGTACTTC. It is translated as CASSYSGRLKDEQYF.

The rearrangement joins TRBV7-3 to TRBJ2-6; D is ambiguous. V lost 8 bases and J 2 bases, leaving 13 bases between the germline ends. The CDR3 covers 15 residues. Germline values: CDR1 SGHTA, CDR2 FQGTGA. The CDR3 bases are TGTGCCAGCCTCACATACCGGGCTGGGGCCAACGTCCTGACTTTC. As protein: CASLTYRAGANVLTF.

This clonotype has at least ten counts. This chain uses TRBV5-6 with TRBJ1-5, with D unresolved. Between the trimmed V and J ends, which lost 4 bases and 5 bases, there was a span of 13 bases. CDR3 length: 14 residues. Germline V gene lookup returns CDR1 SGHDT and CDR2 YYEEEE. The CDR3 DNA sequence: TGTGCCAGCAGCGGCGGGCCGTCCGATCAGCCCCAGCATTTT. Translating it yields CASSGGPSDQPQHF.

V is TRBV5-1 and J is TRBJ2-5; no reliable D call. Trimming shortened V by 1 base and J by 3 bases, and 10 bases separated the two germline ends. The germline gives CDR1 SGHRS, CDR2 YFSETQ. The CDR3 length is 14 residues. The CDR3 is CASSLSRKEETQYF. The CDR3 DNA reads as TGCGCCAGCAGCTTGTCGCGGAAGGAAGAGACCCAGTACTTC. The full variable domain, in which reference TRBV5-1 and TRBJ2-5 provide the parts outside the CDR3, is KAGVTQTPRYLIKTRGQQVTLSCSPISGHRSVSWYQQTPGQGLQFLFEYFSETQRNKGNFPGRFSGRQFSNSRSEMNVSTLELGDSALYLCASSLSRKEETQYFGPGTRLLVL.